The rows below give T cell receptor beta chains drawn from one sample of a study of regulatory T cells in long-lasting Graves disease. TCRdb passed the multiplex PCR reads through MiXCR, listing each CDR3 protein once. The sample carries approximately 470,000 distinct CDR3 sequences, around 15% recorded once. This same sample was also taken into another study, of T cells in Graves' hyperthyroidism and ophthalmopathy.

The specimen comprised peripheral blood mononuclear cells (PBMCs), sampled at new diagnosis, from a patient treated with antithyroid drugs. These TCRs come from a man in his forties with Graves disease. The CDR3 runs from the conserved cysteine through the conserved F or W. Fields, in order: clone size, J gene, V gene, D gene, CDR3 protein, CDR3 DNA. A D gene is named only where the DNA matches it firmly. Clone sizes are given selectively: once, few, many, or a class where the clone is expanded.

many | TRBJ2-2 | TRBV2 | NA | CASDYLGANTGELFF | TGTGCCAGCGACTACCTAGGGGCGAACACCGGGGAGCTGTTTTTT
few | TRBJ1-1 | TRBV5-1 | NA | CASSPFRNTEAFF | TGCGCCAGCAGCCCCTTCAGGAACACTGAAGCTTTCTTT
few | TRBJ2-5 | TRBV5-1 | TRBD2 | CASSPGLDSTQYF | TGCGCCAGCAGCCCTGGACTAGATAGTACCCAGTACTTC
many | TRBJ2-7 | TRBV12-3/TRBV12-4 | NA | CASSLQAAYEQYF | TGTGCCAGCAGTTTACAGGCGGCCTACGAGCAGTACTTC
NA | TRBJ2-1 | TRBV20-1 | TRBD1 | CSASGQGFAEQFF | TGCAGTGCCTCGGGACAGGGTTTTGCTGAGCAGTTCTTC
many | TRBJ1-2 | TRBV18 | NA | CASSPLTGRDYGYTF | TGTGCCAGCTCACCGCTGACCGGGAGGGACTATGGCTACACCTTC
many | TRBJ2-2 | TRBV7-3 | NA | CASSLRTGELFF | TGTGCCAGCAGCCTGAGGACCGGGGAGCTGTTTTTT
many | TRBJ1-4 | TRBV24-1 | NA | CATSDSSDTATNEKLFF | TGTGCCACCAGTGATTCCTCCGACACTGCAACTAATGAAAAACTGTTTTTT
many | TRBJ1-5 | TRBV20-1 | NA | CSAPTDGNQPQHF | TGCAGTGCTCCGACGGATGGCAATCAGCCCCAGCATTTT
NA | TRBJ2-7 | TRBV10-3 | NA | CAISQKGGLSSYEQYF | TGTGCCATCTCACAAAAAGGGGGACTCAGCTCCTACGAGCAGTACTTC
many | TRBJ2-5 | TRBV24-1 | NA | CATSDSPEQETQYF | TGTGCCACCAGTGATTCCCCGGAGCAAGAGACCCAGTACTTC
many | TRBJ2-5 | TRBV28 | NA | CASSFANQETQYF | TGTGCCAGCAGTTTTGCGAACCAAGAGACCCAGTACTTC
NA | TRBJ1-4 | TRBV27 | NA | CASSSPGDTNEKLFF | TGTGCCAGCAGTTCGCCGGGAGATACTAATGAAAAACTGTTTTTT
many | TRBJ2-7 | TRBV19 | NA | CASRTTGGNYEQYF | TGTGCCAGTAGGACCACCGGCGGGAACTACGAGCAGTACTTC
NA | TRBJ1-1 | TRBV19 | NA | CASSINGGRAFF | TGTGCCAGTAGTATCAATGGGGGAAGAGCTTTCTTT
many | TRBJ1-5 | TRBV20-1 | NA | CSARAGYSWIGQPQHF | TGCAGTGCTAGAGCTGGTTACTCTTGGATAGGTCAGCCCCAGCATTTT
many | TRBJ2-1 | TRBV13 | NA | CASTPGPAEDEQFF | TGTGCCAGCACCCCCGGGCCAGCGGAGGATGAGCAGTTCTTC
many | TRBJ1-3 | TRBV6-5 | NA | CASSFGGGSGNTIYF | TGTGCCAGCAGTTTTGGGGGCGGCTCTGGAAACACCATATATTTT
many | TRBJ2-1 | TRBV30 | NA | CAWSSRGYDEQFF | TGTGCCTGGAGTAGTCGGGGATATGATGAGCAGTTCTTC
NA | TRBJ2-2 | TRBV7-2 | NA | CASSLFRVNTGELFF | TGTGCCAGCAGCTTATTCCGAGTGAACACCGGGGAGCTGTTTTTT
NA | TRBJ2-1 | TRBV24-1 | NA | CATSDPNRDEQFF | TGTGCCACCAGTGACCCAAATAGGGATGAGCAGTTCTTC
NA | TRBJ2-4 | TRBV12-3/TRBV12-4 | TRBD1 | CASSFRGLTKNIQYF | TGTGCCAGCAGTTTCAGGGGGCTAACCAAAAACATTCAGTACTTC
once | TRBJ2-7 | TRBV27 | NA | CATPGGRGSSYEQYF | TGTGCCACGCCGGGGGGCCGGGGCAGCTCCTACGAGCAGTACTTC
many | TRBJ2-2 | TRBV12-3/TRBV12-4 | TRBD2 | CASSSFWTSDGGELFF | TGTGCCAGCAGTTCTTTTTGGACTAGCGATGGCGGGGAGCTGTTTTTT
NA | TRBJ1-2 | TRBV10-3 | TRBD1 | CAISATTGVYGYTF | TGTGCCATCAGCGCCACCACAGGGGTCTATGGCTACACCTTC
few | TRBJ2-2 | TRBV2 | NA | CASSLKAGELFF | TGTGCCAGCAGTTTAAAAGCCGGGGAGCTGTTTTTT
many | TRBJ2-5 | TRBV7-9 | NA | CASSFSRRGETQYF | TGTGCCAGCAGCTTCTCTAGACGGGGAGAGACCCAGTACTTC
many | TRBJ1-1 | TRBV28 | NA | CASSLSSGPRPPNTEAFF | TGTGCCAGCAGTTTATCCTCGGGCCCCCGGCCCCCGAACACTGAAGCTTTCTTT
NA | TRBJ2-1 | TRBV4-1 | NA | CASSQEWNTVAESYNEQFF | TGCGCCAGCAGCCAGGAATGGAACACCGTAGCGGAGTCCTACAATGAGCAGTTCTTC
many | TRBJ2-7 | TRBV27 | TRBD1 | CASRQRAGGAYEQYF | TGTGCCAGCAGACAGCGGGCAGGGGGCGCCTACGAGCAGTACTTC
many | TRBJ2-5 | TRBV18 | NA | CASSLSPQSETQYF | TGTGCCAGCTCACTTTCGCCACAGTCAGAGACCCAGTACTTC
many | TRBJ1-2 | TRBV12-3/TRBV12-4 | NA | CASSSGGTYGYTF | TGTGCCAGCAGCTCTGGGGGGACCTATGGCTACACCTTC
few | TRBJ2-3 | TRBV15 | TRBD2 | CATSGLGLAGADTQYF | TGTGCCACCAGCGGATTAGGACTAGCGGGAGCAGATACGCAGTATTTT
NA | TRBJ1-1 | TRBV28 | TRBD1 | CASSSPGQGLAFF | TGTGCCAGCAGTTCCCCGGGACAGGGTCTAGCTTTCTTT
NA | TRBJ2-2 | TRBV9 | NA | CASSVAGRENTGELFF | TGTGCCAGCAGCGTAGCTGGGCGGGAGAACACCGGGGAGCTGTTTTTT
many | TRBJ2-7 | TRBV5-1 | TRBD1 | CASSLQGAPPEQYF | TGCGCCAGCAGCCTACAGGGGGCTCCCCCCGAGCAGTACTTC
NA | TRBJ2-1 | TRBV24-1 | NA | CATRDIGGSSYNEQFF | TGTGCCACCCGTGACATCGGGGGTAGCTCCTACAATGAGCAGTTCTTC
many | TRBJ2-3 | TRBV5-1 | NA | CASSLGRSPNTQYF | TGCGCCAGCAGCTTGGGACGAAGTCCGAATACGCAGTATTTT
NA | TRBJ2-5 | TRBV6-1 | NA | CASSEARGSGETQYF | TGTGCCAGCAGTGAAGCGCGAGGCTCTGGGGAGACCCAGTACTTC
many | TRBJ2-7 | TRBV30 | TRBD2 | CAWSVDWTSGPYEQYF | TGTGCCTGGAGTGTGGATTGGACTAGCGGACCCTACGAGCAGTACTTC
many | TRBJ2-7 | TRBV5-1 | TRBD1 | CASSRTGDGEQYF | TGCGCCAGCAGCAGGACAGGGGATGGCGAGCAGTACTTC
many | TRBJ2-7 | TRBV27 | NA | CASSFRTSYEQYF | TGTGCCAGCAGTTTCAGAACTTCCTACGAGCAGTACTTC
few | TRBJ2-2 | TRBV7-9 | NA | CASSLDGQVGYTGELFF | TGTGCCAGCAGCTTAGACGGGCAAGTCGGCTACACCGGGGAGCTGTTTTTT
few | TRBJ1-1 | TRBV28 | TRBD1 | CAGSLQQGRGTEAFF | TGTGCCGGCAGTCTCCAACAGGGGCGCGGCACTGAAGCTTTCTTT
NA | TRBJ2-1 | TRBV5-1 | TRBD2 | CASSSLAGGRDEQFF | TGCGCCAGCAGCTCACTAGCGGGAGGTCGGGATGAGCAGTTCTTC
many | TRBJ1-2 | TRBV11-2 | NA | CASSSSSRDNYGYTF | TGTGCCAGCAGCTCTTCGTCCCGGGACAACTATGGCTACACCTTC
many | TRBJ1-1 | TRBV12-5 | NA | CATRRGGVPGDLSLGTEAFF | TGTGCTACCCGACGGGGGGGGGTGCCAGGGGATCTCTCCTTGGGCACTGAAGCTTTCTTT
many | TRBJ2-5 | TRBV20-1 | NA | CSARFKPRLQETQYF | TGCAGTGCTAGGTTCAAGCCGAGATTACAAGAGACCCAGTACTTC
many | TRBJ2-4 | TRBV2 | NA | CASRRGLGESAKNIQYF | TGTGCCAGCAGGAGAGGATTAGGAGAAAGCGCCAAAAACATTCAGTACTTC
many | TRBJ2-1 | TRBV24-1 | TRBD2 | CATSGSGRVYNEQFF | TGTGCCACCAGCGGTAGCGGGAGGGTATACAATGAGCAGTTCTTC
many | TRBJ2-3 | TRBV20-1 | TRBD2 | CSTTSGNTDTQYF | TGCAGCACGACTAGCGGTAACACAGATACGCAGTATTTT
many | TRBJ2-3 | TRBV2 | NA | CASRRTDHTDTQYF | TGTGCCAGCCGAAGGACAGACCACACAGATACGCAGTATTTT
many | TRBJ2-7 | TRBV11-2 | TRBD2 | CASSLDWTSGRSPYEQYF | TGTGCCAGCAGCTTAGATTGGACTAGCGGGAGGTCCCCCTACGAGCAGTACTTC
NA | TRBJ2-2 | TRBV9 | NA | CASSRPLSSTGELFF | TGTGCCAGCAGTCGACCGCTTTCTTCCACCGGGGAGCTGTTTTTT
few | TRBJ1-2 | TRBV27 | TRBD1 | CASSGGTGNYGYTF | TGTGCCAGCAGCGGGGGGACAGGGAACTATGGCTACACCTTC
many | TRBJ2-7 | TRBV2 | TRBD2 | CASSAAGDEQYF | TGTGCCAGCAGTGCGGCGGGGGACGAGCAGTACTTC
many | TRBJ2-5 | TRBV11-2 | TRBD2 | CASSLVTGGETQYF | TGTGCCAGCAGCTTAGTTACGGGAGGAGAGACCCAGTACTTC
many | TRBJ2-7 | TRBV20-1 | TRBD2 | CSARRLAGFEQYF | TGCAGTGCTAGGCGTCTAGCGGGATTCGAGCAGTACTTC
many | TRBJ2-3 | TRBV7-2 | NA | CASSLRLGGGTDTQYF | TGTGCCAGCAGCTTACGGTTGGGCGGCGGCACAGATACGCAGTATTTT
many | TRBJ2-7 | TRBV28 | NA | CASSSPSGTLSYEQYF | TGTGCCAGCAGTTCTCCCTCCGGGACACTTTCCTACGAGCAGTACTTC